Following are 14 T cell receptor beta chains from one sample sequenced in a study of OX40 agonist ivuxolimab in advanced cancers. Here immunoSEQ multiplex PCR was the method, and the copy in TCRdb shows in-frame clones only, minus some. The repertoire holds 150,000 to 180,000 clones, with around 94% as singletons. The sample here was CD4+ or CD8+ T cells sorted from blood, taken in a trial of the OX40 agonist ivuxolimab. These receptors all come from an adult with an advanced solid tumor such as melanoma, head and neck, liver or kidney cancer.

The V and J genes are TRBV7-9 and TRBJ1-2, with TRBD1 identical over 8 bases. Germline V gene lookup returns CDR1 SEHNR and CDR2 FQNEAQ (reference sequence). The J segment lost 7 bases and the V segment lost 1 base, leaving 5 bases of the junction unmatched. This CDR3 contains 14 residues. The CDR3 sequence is CASSLEGTGGGYTF. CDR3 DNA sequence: TGTGCCAGCAGCTTAGAGGGGACAGGTGGTGGCTACACCTTC.

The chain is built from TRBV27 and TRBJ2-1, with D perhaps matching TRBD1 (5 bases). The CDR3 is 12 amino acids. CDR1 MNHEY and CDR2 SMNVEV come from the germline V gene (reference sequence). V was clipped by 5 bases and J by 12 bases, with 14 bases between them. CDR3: CASSPLGVVQFF. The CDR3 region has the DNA TGTGCCAGCAGTCCCCTAGGGGTAGTGCAGTTCTTC.

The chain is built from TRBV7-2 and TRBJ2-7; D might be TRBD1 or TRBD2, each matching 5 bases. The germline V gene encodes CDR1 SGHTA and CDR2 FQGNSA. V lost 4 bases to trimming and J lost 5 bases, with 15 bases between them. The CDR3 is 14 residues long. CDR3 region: CASSSQAGSDEQYF. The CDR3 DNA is TGTGCCAGCAGCTCTCAGGCAGGGAGTGACGAGCAGTACTTC.

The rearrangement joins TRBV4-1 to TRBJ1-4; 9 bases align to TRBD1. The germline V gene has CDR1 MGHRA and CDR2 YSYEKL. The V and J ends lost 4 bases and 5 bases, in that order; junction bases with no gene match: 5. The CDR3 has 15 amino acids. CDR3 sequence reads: CASSLQDRGNEKLFF. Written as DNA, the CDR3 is TGCGCCAGCAGCCTCCAGGACAGGGGCAATGAAAAACTGTTTTTT.

In nucleotides, the CDR3 is TGTGCCAGCAGCCTCCAGGGTCCAGATACGCAGTATTTT. Its protein product is CASSLQGPDTQYF. The chain recombines TRBV7-2 with TRBJ2-3, with D maybe TRBD1 (5 bases). Between the trimmed V and J ends, which lost 5 bases and 4 bases, there was a span of 10 bases. Germline-derived CDR1 and CDR2 are SGHTA and FQGNSA. CDR3 length equals 13 residues.

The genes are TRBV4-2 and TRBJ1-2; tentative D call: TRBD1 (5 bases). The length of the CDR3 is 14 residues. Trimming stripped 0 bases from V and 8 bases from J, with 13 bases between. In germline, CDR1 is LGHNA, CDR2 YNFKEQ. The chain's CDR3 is CASSQDSGVSGYTF. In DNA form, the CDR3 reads TGTGCCAGCAGCCAAGATTCGGGGGTATCGGGCTACACCTTC.

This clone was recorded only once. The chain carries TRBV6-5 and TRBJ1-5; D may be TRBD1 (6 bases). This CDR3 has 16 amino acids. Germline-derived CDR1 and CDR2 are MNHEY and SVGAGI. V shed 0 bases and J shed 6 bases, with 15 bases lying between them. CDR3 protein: CASSYSADRWGQPQHF. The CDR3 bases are TGTGCCAGCAGTTACTCGGCGGACAGATGGGGTCAGCCCCAGCATTTT.

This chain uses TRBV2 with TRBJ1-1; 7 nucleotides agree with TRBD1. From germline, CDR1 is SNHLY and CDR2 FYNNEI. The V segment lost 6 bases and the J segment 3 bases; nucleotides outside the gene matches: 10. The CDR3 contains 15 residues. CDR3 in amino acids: CASRGPQGPYTEAFF. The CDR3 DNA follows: TGTGCCAGCAGGGGGCCACAGGGGCCGTACACTGAAGCTTTCTTT.

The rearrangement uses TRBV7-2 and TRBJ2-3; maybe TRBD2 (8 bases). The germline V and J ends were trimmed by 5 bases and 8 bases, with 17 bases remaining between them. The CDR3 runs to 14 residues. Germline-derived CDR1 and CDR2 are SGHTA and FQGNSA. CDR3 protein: CASSPGGSGATQYF. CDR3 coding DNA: TGTGCCAGCAGCCCAGGGGGTAGCGGGGCTACGCAGTATTTT.

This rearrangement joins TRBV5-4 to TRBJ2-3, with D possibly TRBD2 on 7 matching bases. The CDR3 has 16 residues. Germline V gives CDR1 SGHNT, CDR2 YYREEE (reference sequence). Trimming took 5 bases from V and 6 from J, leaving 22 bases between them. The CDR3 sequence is CASRPEMGATSDTQYF. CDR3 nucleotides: TGTGCCAGCAGGCCGGAAATGGGGGCGACTAGCGATACGCAGTATTTT.

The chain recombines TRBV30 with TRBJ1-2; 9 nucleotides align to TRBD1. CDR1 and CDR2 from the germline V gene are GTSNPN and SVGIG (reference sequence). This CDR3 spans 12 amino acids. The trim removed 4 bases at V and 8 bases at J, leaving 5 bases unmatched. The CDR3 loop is CAWNRQGGGYTF. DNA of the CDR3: TGTGCCTGGAACCGACAGGGGGGCGGCTACACCTTC.

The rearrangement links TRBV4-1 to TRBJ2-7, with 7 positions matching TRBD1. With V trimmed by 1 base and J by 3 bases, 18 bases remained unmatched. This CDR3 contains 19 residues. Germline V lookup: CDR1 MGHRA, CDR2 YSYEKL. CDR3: CASSQVSPIPNRGNYEQYF. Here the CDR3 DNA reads TGCGCCAGCAGCCAAGTGTCTCCAATCCCCAACAGGGGAAACTACGAGCAGTACTTC.

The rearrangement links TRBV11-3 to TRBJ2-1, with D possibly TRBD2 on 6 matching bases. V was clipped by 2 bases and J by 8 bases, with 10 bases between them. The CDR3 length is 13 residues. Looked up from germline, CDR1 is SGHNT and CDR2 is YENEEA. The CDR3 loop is CASSLRGSDEQFF. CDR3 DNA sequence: TGTGCCAGCAGCTTACGGGGGAGCGATGAGCAGTTCTTC.

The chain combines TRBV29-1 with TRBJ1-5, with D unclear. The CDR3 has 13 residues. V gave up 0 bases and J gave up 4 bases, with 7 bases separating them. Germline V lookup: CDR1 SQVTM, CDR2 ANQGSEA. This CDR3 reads CSVEENTNQPQHF. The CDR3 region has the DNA TGCAGCGTTGAAGAAAACACTAATCAGCCCCAGCATTTT.